Each of the 14 T cell receptor beta chains below was sequenced from the same sample in a study of blood T cell repertoires in COVID-19 (dated by TCRdb to between 2020 and 2021). Libraries were made using the immunoSEQ multiplex PCR assay. TCRdb re-hosts the immuneACCESS table, in-frame sequences only. Its copies lack some clones; in the studies checked, an unresolved V gene accounts for under half of them, and the cause for the rest is not known. Present in this sample are 200,000 to 300,000 clones, 75% to 90% of which were seen just once. In total, the top ten clones hold less than 0.9% of the sample. The sequenced sample consisted of PBMCs or T cells enriched from blood (not recorded which). Source of these receptors: a man between 45 and 60 years old who had been exposed to COVID-19.

This clone was seen only a few times. The rearrangement joins TRBV5-1 to TRBJ2-2; D is possibly TRBD1 (6 bases). This CDR3 is built from 15 residues. V was clipped by 0 bases and J by 4 bases, with 10 bases between them. CDR1 is SGHRS and CDR2 is YFSETQ in the germline V gene. DNA for the CDR3: TGCGCCAGCAGCTTGGGGGCAGGGGCCACCGGGGAGCTGTTTTTT. This gives the protein CASSLGAGATGELFF.

The chain has TRBV18 and TRBJ1-6, with D possibly being TRBD1 (5 bases). Trimming cost V 6 bases and J 8 bases, with 14 bases left between them. CDR1 is KGHSH, CDR2 LQKENI, per germline. This CDR3 has 14 residues. CDR3 DNA sequence: TGTGCCAGCTCGGGGGGTCTCTTGGATTCACCCCTCCACTTT. Amino acid sequence: CASSGGLLDSPLHF.

J is TRBJ1-5 and V is TRBV19, with D possibly matching TRBD1 (6 bases). The V end lost 7 bases, the J end lost 5 bases, and 12 bases lay between the germline ends. The CDR3 runs to 13 residues. Germline V lookup: CDR1 LNHDA, CDR2 SQIVND (reference sequence). The CDR3 sequence: CASNTDRYQPQHF. For the CDR3, the DNA is TGTGCCAGTAACACCGACAGGTATCAGCCCCAGCATTTT.

V and J are TRBV20-1 and TRBJ1-1, with D possibly being TRBD1 (6 bases). The CDR3 length is 11 residues. The germline CDR1 and CDR2 sequences are DFQATT and SNEGSKA (reference sequence). Trimming stripped 6 bases from V and 10 bases from J, with 15 bases between. The CDR3 DNA sequence: TGCAGTGCGACTGAGGGGGTCGGAGCTTTCTTT. Residues: CSATEGVGAFF.

The chain combines TRBV5-6 with TRBJ2-5, with 10 bases identical to TRBD1. The ends lost 4 bases at V and 5 bases at J; junction bases unmatched: 8. CDR1 is SGHDT and CDR2 is YYEEEE in the germline V gene. The CDR3 loop spans 15 amino acids. In DNA form, the CDR3 reads TGTGCCAGCAGCCCCGGGACAGGGGTGCAGGAGACCCAGTACTTC. This codes for CASSPGTGVQETQYF.

The chain uses TRBV10-1 and TRBJ1-4; tentative D call: TRBD1 (6 bases). The CDR3 length is 17 residues. The germline V gene encodes CDR1 WNHNN and CDR2 SYGVQD (reference sequence). V lost 0 bases and J lost 8, with 19 bases in between. The CDR3 DNA reads TGCGCCAGCAGTGAGTCGAGGGGGGGGACGGTGGGCGAAAAACTGTTTTTT. It encodes CASSESRGGTVGEKLFF.

V and J are TRBV2 and TRBJ2-7; D may be TRBD1 (6 bases). The CDR3 has 13 residues. Trimming removed 7 bases from V and 3 bases from J, with 13 bases in between. Germline loops: CDR1 SNHLY, CDR2 FYNNEI. CDR3 residues: CASIPLGGYEQYF. The DNA for the CDR3 is TGTGCCAGCATTCCCTTAGGGGGCTACGAGCAGTACTTC.

J is TRBJ2-2 and V is TRBV7-6, with 7 bases that match TRBD2. With V trimmed by 0 bases and J by 0 bases, 1 base remained unmatched. Germline CDR1 is SGHVS and CDR2 is FNYEAQ. There are 16 residues in the CDR3. The CDR3 sequence: CASSLAGTTNTGELFF. The CDR3 DNA reads TGTGCCAGCAGCTTAGCCGGGACTACGAACACCGGGGAGCTGTTTTTT.

V and J are TRBV9 and TRBJ2-1; 8 bases line up with TRBD2. Germline CDR1 is SGDLS and CDR2 is YYNGEE. The CDR3 covers 14 residues. V shed 0 bases, J shed 8 bases, and the junction held 4 bases outside the gene matches. CDR3 sequence (DNA): TGTGCCAGCAGCGTAGCCAGCGGGAGCTATGAGCAGTTCTTC. Translated: CASSVASGSYEQFF.

The gene calls are TRBV7-3 and TRBJ2-5; D gene uncertain. Looked up from germline, CDR1 is SGHTA and CDR2 is FQGTGA. The V end was cut by 0 bases, the J end by 1 base, with 3 bases between. The CDR3 is 13 residues long. The CDR3 sequence: CASSLTVQETQYF. The CDR3, as DNA: TGTGCCAGCAGCTTAACCGTCCAAGAGACCCAGTACTTC.

V gene TRBV4-1 combines with J gene TRBJ1-1; a possible D gene is TRBD1 (5 bases). V was clipped by 2 bases and J by 5 bases, with 18 bases between them. Germline CDR1 is MGHRA and CDR2 is YSYEKL. CDR3 length equals 16 residues. CDR3 loop: CASSQPQRGIGTEAFF. CDR3 DNA: TGCGCCAGCAGCCAACCTCAGCGGGGGATTGGGACTGAAGCTTTCTTT.

The rearrangement links TRBV7-9 to TRBJ2-7; 11 bases map to TRBD2. The length of the CDR3 is 15 residues. Per the germline V gene, CDR1 is SEHNR and CDR2 is FQNEAQ (reference sequence). Unmatched junction bases numbered 5, after V lost 1 base and J lost 6 bases. The CDR3 DNA reads TGTGCCAGCAGCTTAGAGACTAGCGGGGAACTCGAGCAGTACTTC. It encodes CASSLETSGELEQYF.

The rearrangement links TRBV7-8 to TRBJ1-2; D may be TRBD1 (6 bases). V was pared by 5 bases and J by 8 bases, with 12 bases between. Germline lookup yields CDR1 SGHVS and CDR2 FQNEAQ. This CDR3 spans 12 amino acids. The CDR3 reads CASSLNRDGYTF. In DNA form, the CDR3 reads TGTGCCAGCAGCCTTAACAGGGACGGCTACACCTTC.

The V gene is TRBV12-3 or TRBV12-4, the J gene TRBJ1-2; TRBD1 is a possible D gene (6 bases). The germline V and J ends were trimmed by 2 bases and 6 bases, with 10 bases remaining between them. This CDR3 comprises 13 residues. The CDR3 loop reads CASSLRGINGYTF. The CDR3 DNA follows: TGTGCCAGCAGTTTAAGGGGGATCAATGGCTACACCTTC.